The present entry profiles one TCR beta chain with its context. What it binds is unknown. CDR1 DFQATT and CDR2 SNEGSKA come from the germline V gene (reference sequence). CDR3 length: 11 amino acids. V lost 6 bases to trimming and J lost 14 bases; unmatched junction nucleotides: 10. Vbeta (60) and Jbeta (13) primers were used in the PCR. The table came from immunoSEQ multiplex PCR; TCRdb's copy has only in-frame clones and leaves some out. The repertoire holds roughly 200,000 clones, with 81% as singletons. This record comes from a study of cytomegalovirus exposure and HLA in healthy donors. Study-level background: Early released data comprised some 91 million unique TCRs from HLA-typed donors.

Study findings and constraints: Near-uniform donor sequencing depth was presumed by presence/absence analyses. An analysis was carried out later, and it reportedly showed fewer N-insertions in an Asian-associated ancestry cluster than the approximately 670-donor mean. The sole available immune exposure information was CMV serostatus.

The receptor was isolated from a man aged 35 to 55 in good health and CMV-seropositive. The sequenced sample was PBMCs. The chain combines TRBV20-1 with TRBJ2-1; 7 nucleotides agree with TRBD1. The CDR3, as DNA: TGCAGTGCCCGGGACAGATTCGACGAGTTCTTC. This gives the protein CSARDRFDEFF.